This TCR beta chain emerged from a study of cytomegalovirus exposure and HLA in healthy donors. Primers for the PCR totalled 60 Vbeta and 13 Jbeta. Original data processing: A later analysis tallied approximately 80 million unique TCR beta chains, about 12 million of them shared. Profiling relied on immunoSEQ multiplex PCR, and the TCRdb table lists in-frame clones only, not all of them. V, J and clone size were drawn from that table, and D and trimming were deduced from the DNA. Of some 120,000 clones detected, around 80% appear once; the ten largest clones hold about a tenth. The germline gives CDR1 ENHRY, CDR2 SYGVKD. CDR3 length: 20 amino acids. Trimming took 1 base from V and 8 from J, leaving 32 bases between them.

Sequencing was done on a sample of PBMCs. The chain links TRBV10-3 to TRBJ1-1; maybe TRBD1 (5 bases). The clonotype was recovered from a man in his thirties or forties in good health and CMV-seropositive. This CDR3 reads CAISEFRRDGFFAVGEEAFF. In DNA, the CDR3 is TGTGCCATCAGTGAGTTCAGGAGGGATGGCTTTTTTGCTGTAGGGGAGGAAGCTTTCTTT.